This T cell receptor beta chain was retrieved from a study of T cells in Graves' hyperthyroidism and ophthalmopathy. Study findings and constraints: Ophthalmopathy was distinguished from stable hyperthyroidism by 13 V-J signatures.

A few counts support this clonotype. Its antigen is as yet unknown. The TCR beta CDR3 regions underwent amplification using RNA transcripts as the source. HTBI primers were the set used in a first-round RT-PCR of the TCR CDR3. TCRdb reprocessed the multiplex PCR reads with MiXCR, giving one entry per CDR3 protein. The sample records approximately 500,000 distinct CDR3 sequences, about 45% being singletons. Researchers defined stable Graves' hyperthyroidism as no ophthalmopathy progression within 18 months. Any patient presenting with uncontrolled infection, other autoimmune disease, pregnancy or lactation was left out. Germline V lookup: CDR1 KGHDR, CDR2 SFDVKD. The CDR3 extends over 13 amino acids. V was cut by 5 bases and J by 0 bases, with 5 bases left in between.

Sequencing was carried out using peripheral blood or thyroid tissue (not recorded which). The sequence came from a woman under 30 with Graves' hyperthyroidism. The chain has TRBV24-1 and TRBJ2-3; D ambiguous. This CDR3 is CATSAQSTDTQYF. In DNA, the CDR3 is TGTGCCACCAGTGCACAGAGCACAGATACGCAGTATTTT.